The 21 T cell receptor beta chains below come from one sample, sequenced in a study of OX40 agonist ivuxolimab in advanced cancers. The protocol was immunoSEQ multiplex PCR, while the TCRdb copy is restricted to in-frame clones and leaves out a portion. Found here are under 75,000 clones, 85% to 90% of them singletons; the top ten hold about 0.8%. This specimen consisted of CD4+ or CD8+ T cells sorted from blood, obtained in a trial of the OX40 agonist ivuxolimab. These receptors were collected from an adult with an advanced solid tumor such as melanoma, head and neck, liver or kidney cancer.

The rearrangement links TRBV5-5 to TRBJ2-7; 9 bases agree with TRBD2. The CDR3 sequence is 15 residues long. V lost 4 bases, J lost 4 bases, and 9 bases stayed unmatched. CDR1 SGHKS and CDR2 YYEKEE come from the germline V gene (reference sequence). The CDR3 is CASSPGSSGVYEQYF. The DNA of the CDR3 is TGTGCCAGCAGCCCGGGCTCTAGCGGGGTGTACGAGCAGTACTTC.

This clone was detected once. V usage is TRBV6-1 and J usage is TRBJ2-2; weak D call: TRBD2 (7 bases). Germline loops: CDR1 MNHNS, CDR2 SASEGT. The CDR3 length is 15 residues. Trimming left V 7 bases short and J 3 bases short, with 15 bases between. In DNA, the CDR3 is TGTGCCAGCACCGAGGGGGGGGCATACACCGGGGAGCTGTTTTTT. The encoded protein is CASTEGGAYTGELFF.

The chain has TRBV18 and TRBJ2-3; D not resolved. Germline V gives CDR1 KGHSH, CDR2 LQKENI. This CDR3 has 14 residues. V gave up 1 base and J gave up 4 bases, with 9 bases separating them. The CDR3 sequence is CASSPQLDSDTQYF. CDR3 in DNA: TGTGCCAGCTCACCACAATTGGATTCAGATACGCAGTATTTT. The variable domain in full, with the rest retrieved from reference TRBV18 and TRBJ2-3, is NAGVMQNPRHLVRRRGQEARLRCSPMKGHSHVYWYRQLPEEGLKFMVYLQKENIIDESGMPKERFSAEFPKEGPSILRIQQVVRGDSAAYFCASSPQLDSDTQYFGPGTRLTVL.

A word on this clone: At one boundary the junction diverges from the germline segment, which might be a read error. The chain couples TRBV11-2 to TRBJ2-7; unclear D gene. CDR1 and CDR2 from the germline V gene are SGHAT and FQNNGV. The CDR3 is 15 residues long. The CDR3 spells CASSLDSGHYYKQYF. CDR3 nucleotide sequence: TGTGCCAGCAGTCTAGACTCGGGCCACTACTACAAGCAGTACTTC.

The V call is TRBV10-2, the J call TRBJ1-5, with 9 bases fitting TRBD1. The CDR3 covers 13 residues. V dropped 4 bases and J dropped 5; count of bases not matched to a gene: 0. The germline CDR1 and CDR2 sequences are WSHSY and SAAADI. The CDR3 loop is CASSGQGDQPQHF. The CDR3 coding sequence is TGCGCCAGCAGTGGACAGGGGGATCAGCCCCAGCATTTT.

The V call is TRBV2, the J call TRBJ2-7, with D perhaps matching TRBD1 (6 bases). The V gene's germline CDR1 is SNHLY and CDR2 FYNNEI. V lost 6 bases to trimming and J lost 5 bases, with 8 bases between them. This CDR3 is built from 11 residues. DNA for the CDR3: TGTGCCAGCAGCTGGACAGACGAGCAGTACTTC. This translates into CASSWTDEQYF.

The rearrangement joins TRBV27 to TRBJ2-5, with unresolved D. This CDR3 region has 16 residues. V dropped 5 bases and J dropped 5 bases, with 21 bases sitting between them. Per the germline V gene, CDR1 is MNHEY and CDR2 is SMNVEV (reference sequence). The CDR3 bases are TGTGCCAGCAGTCTCAACGGCCTAGAGCGTTGGGAGACCCAGTACTTC. This codes for CASSLNGLERWETQYF.

This chain joins TRBV9 and TRBJ2-1, with 7 positions matching TRBD2. Germline assignment: CDR1 SGDLS and CDR2 YYNGEE. The CDR3 consists of 17 residues. With V trimmed by 3 bases and J by 9 bases, 18 bases remained unmatched. The CDR3 region is CASSEYGGSGGHVEQFF. The CDR3 bases are TGTGCCAGCAGCGAATACGGCGGGAGTGGTGGACACGTTGAGCAGTTCTTC.

J is TRBJ1-5 and V is TRBV28; possibly TRBD1 for D (6 bases). This CDR3 spans 13 amino acids. Germline assignment: CDR1 MDHEN and CDR2 SYDVKM. Trimming took off 7 bases at V and 2 bases at J, with 9 bases between the two ends. DNA of the CDR3: TGTGCCAGCATGAAGGGGGGCAATCAGCCCCAGCATTTT. Translating it yields CASMKGGNQPQHF.

The gene calls are TRBV6-1 and TRBJ2-5, with 8 nucleotides matching TRBD2. TRBJ2-7 matches the DNA end more closely, so the J call is doubtful. The CDR3 covers 18 residues. Germline loops: CDR1 MNHNS, CDR2 SASEGT. The CDR3 DNA reads as TGTGCCAGCAGTGAACCTTCGATTCTTAGCGGGAACTCCTACGAGCAGTACTTC. This sequence encodes CASSEPSILSGNSYEQYF.

The rearrangement joins TRBV6-5 to TRBJ2-7; D ambiguous. The CDR3 extends over 15 amino acids. Trimming cost V 2 bases and J 0 bases, with 11 bases left between them. Germline CDR1 and CDR2: MNHEY and SVGAGI. The CDR3 DNA is TGTGCCAGCAGTTACATCCAGACCTACTCCTACGAGCAGTACTTC. It codes for CASSYIQTYSYEQYF.

The chain joins TRBV5-1 to TRBJ2-1; tentative D call: TRBD2 (6 bases). Germline loops: CDR1 SGHRS, CDR2 YFSETQ. The CDR3 is made up of 16 amino acids. Trimming took off 3 bases at V and 4 bases at J, with 17 bases between the two ends. CDR3 protein: CASSSLLAGPYNEQFF. The CDR3 DNA reads TGCGCCAGCAGCTCCCTTCTTGCGGGACCTTACAATGAGCAGTTCTTC.

The rearrangement joins TRBV19 to TRBJ1-1; D gene unclear. The germline V gene encodes CDR1 LNHDA and CDR2 SQIVND (reference sequence). This CDR3 is built from 13 residues. Trimming pared 4 bases from V and 2 bases from J, leaving 8 bases between. The CDR3 sequence is CASSRSANTEAFF. In DNA, the CDR3 is TGTGCCAGTAGTAGATCAGCTAACACTGAAGCTTTCTTT.

The rearrangement joins TRBV19 to TRBJ2-7; 15 bases align to TRBD2. This CDR3 has 16 residues. Germline V gene lookup returns CDR1 LNHDA and CDR2 SQIVND (reference sequence). V lost 3 bases, J lost 4 bases, and 4 bases stayed unmatched. CDR3 in amino acids: CASSIGLAGGMYEQYF. The CDR3 bases are TGTGCCAGTAGTATCGGACTAGCGGGAGGGATGTACGAGCAGTACTTC.

The chain couples TRBV4-3 to TRBJ1-5; the D is unclear. The CDR3 spans 15 residues. Germline assignment: CDR1 LGHNA and CDR2 YSLEER. Deletions cut 1 base from V and 5 bases from J, with 12 bases between. The CDR3 DNA sequence: TGCGCCAGCAGCCAAGGAACGGGGTTATATCAGCCCCAGCATTTT. Translated: CASSQGTGLYQPQHF.

This sequence joins TRBV6-5 and TRBJ1-4; D possibly corresponds to TRBD1 (5 bases). There are 16 residues in the CDR3. Per the germline V gene, CDR1 is MNHEY and CDR2 is SVGAGI. V lost 0 bases and J 3 bases, leaving 11 bases between the germline ends. The CDR3 nucleotides read TGTGCCAGCAGTTACTCGAAGGGGCTGGCTAATGAAAAACTGTTTTTT. It yields the protein CASSYSKGLANEKLFF.

This sequence joins TRBV7-2 and TRBJ1-5; D call uncertain. The V end was cut by 1 base, the J end by 3 bases, with 7 bases between. This CDR3 has 14 residues. Germline CDR1 reads SGHTA; CDR2 reads FQGNSA. CDR3: CASSLDPVNQPQHF. CDR3 coding DNA: TGTGCCAGCAGCTTAGATCCGGTCAATCAGCCCCAGCATTTT.

A few counts support this clone. This sequence joins TRBV10-1 and TRBJ1-5; no firm D call. Trimming pared 4 bases from V and 4 bases from J, leaving 8 bases between. This CDR3 spans 13 amino acids. Looked up from germline, CDR1 is WNHNN and CDR2 is SYGVQD (reference sequence). CDR3 nucleotide sequence: TGCGCCAGCAGTGGTGAGCTAAATCAGCCCCAGCATTTT. This encodes CASSGELNQPQHF.

The V gene is TRBV6-5, the J gene TRBJ1-4; D is ambiguous. V was trimmed by 5 bases and J by 5 bases, leaving 6 bases between them. Germline V gene lookup returns CDR1 MNHEY and CDR2 SVGAGI. The CDR3 loop spans 12 amino acids. The DNA of the CDR3 is TGTGCCAGCAGTCAGAGAAATGAAAAACTGTTTTTT. Its protein product is CASSQRNEKLFF.

The chain links TRBV27 to TRBJ1-5; 11 bases align to TRBD1. With 4 bases clipped from V and 7 bases from J, the junction kept 3 bases outside the gene matches. The CDR3 length is 14 residues. The germline V gene encodes CDR1 MNHEY and CDR2 SMNVEV (reference sequence). CDR3 sequence (DNA): TGTGCCAGCAGTTGGACAGGGGGCTGGCAGCCCCAGCATTTT. It is translated as CASSWTGGWQPQHF.

The chain employs TRBV27 and TRBJ2-1; 8 nucleotides align to TRBD2. V was clipped by 7 bases and J by 9 bases; unmatched bases: 11. Germline V lookup: CDR1 MNHEY, CDR2 SMNVEV (reference sequence). The CDR3 consists of 14 residues. The CDR3 sequence: CASNSAGAYGEQFF. Here the CDR3 DNA reads TGTGCCAGCAATTCAGCGGGGGCCTACGGTGAGCAGTTCTTC.